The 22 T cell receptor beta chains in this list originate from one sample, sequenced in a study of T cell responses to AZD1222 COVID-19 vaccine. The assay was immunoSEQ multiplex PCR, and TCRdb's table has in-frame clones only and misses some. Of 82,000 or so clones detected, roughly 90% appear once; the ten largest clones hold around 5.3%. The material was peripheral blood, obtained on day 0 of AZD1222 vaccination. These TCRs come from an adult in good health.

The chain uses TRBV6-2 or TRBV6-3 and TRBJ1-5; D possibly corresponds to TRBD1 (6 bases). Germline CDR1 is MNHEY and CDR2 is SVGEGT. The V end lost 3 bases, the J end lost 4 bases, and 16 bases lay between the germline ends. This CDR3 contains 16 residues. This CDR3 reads CASSYSGAGTNQPQHF. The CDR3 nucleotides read TGTGCCAGCAGTTATTCGGGGGCTGGGACTAATCAGCCCCAGCATTTT.

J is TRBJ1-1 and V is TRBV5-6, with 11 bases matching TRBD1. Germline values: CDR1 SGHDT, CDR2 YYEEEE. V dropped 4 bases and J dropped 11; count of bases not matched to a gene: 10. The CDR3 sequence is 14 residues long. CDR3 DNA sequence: TGTGCCAGCAGCCTAAGCGGACAGGGGGCGTTTGCTTTCTTT. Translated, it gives CASSLSGQGAFAFF.

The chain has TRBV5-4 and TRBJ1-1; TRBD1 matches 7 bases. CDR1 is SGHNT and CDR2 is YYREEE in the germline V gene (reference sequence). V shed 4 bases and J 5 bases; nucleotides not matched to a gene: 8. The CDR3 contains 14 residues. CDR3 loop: CASSVQGVGTEAFF. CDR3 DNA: TGTGCCAGCAGCGTTCAGGGGGTGGGGACTGAAGCTTTCTTT.

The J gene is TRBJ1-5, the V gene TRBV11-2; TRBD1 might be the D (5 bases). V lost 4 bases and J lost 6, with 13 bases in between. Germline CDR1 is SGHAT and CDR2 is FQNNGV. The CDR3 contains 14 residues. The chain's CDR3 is CASSWGGDGQPQHF. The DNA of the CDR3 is TGTGCCAGCAGCTGGGGGGGGGACGGTCAGCCCCAGCATTTT.

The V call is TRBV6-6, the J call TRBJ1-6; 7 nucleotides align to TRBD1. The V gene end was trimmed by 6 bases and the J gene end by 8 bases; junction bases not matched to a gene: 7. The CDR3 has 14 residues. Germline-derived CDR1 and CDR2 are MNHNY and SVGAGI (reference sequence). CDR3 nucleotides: TGTGCCAGCAGACTACAGGGGAGAGATTCACCCCTCCACTTT. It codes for CASRLQGRDSPLHF.

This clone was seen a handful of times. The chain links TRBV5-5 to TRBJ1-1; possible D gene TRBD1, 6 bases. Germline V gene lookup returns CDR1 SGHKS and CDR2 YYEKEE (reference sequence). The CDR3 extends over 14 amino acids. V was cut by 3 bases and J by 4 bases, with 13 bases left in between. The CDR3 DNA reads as TGTGCCAGCAGCTACAGGGAGTGGGTCACTGAAGCTTTCTTT. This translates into CASSYREWVTEAFF.

CDR3 bases: TGTGCCAGCAGCTTGGAACTAGCGGGGGGCAATGAGCAGTTCTTC. It is translated as CASSLELAGGNEQFF. The chain has TRBV5-6 and TRBJ2-1; TRBD2 aligns across 12 bases. The germline CDR1 and CDR2 sequences are SGHDT and YYEEEE. With V trimmed by 0 bases and J by 6 bases, 1 base remained unmatched. CDR3 length: 15 amino acids.

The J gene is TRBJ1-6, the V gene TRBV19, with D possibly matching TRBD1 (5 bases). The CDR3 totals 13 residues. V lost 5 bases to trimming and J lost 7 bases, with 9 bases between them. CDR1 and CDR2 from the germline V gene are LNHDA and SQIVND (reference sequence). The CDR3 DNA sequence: TGTGCCAGTAGTCGCCAGGGAAATTCACCCCTCCACTTT. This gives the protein CASSRQGNSPLHF.

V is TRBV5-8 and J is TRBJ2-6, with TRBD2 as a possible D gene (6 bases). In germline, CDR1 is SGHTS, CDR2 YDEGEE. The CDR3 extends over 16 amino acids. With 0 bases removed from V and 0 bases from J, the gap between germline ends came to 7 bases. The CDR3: CASSLGRVSGANVLTF. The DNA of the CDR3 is TGTGCCAGCAGCTTGGGGAGGGTCTCTGGGGCCAACGTCCTGACTTTC.

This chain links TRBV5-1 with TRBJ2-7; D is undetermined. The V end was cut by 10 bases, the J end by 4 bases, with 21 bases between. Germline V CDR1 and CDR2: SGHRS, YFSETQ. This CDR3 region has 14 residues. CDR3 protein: CARAPNPLLYEQYF. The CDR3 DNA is TGCGCCCGAGCTCCCAACCCCTTGCTTTACGAGCAGTACTTC.

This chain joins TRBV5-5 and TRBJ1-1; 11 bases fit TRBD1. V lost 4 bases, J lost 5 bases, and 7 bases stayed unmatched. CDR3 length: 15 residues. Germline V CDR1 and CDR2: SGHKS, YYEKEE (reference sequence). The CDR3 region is CASSTGQGAVTEAFF. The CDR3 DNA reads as TGTGCCAGCAGCACCGGACAGGGGGCGGTAACTGAAGCTTTCTTT.

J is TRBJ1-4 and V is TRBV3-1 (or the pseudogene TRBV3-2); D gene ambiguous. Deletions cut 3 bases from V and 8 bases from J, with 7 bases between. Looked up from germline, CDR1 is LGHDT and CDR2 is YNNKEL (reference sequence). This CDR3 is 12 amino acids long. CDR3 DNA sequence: TGTGCCAGCAGCCAGGTCGAGGAAAAACTGTTTTTT. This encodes CASSQVEEKLFF.

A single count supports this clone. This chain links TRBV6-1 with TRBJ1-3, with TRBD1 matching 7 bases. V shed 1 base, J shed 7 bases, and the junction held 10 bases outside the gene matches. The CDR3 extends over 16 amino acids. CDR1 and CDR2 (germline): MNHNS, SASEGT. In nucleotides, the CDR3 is TGTGCCAGCAGTGAAGGGCAGGGGGTAATATGGAACACCATATATTTT. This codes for CASSEGQGVIWNTIYF.

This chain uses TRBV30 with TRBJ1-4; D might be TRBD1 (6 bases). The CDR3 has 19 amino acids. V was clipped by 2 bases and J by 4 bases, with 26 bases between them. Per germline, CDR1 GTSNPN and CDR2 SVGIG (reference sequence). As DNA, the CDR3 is TGTGCCTGGAGTCCCTTTCTCGGGGCTTTTCTAGGGGGTAATGAAAAACTGTTTTTT. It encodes CAWSPFLGAFLGGNEKLFF. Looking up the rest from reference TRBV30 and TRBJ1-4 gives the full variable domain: SQTIHQWPATLVQPVGSPLSLECTVEGTSNPNLYWYRQAAGRGLQLLFYSVGIGQISSEVPQNLSASRPQDRQFILSSKKLLLSDSGFYLCAWSPFLGAFLGGNEKLFFGSGTQLSVL.

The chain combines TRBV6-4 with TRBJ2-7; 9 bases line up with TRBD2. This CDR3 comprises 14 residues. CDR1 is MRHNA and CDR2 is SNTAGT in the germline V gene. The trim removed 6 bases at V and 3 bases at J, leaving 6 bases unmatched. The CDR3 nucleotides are TGTGCCAGCAGCAAAGAGCGGGGGGACTACGAGCAGTACTTC. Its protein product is CASSKERGDYEQYF.

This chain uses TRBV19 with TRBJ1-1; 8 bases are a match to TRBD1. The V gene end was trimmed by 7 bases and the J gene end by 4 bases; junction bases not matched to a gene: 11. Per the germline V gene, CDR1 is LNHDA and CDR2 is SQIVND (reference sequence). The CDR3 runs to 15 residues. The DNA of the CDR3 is TGTGCCAGTATTTCAACAGGGGGAAAGGGCACTGAAGCTTTCTTT. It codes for CASISTGGKGTEAFF.

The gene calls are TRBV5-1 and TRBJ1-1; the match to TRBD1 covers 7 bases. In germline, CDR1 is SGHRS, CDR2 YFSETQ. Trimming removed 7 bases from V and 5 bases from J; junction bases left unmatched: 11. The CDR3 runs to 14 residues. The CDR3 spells CASPRGGVRTEAFF. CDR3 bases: TGCGCCAGCCCCAGGGGGGGGGTAAGGACTGAAGCTTTCTTT.

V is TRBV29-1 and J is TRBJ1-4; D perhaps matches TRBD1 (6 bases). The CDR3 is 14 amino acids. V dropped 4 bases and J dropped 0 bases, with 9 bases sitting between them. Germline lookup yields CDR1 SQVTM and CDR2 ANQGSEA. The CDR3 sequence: CSVVRGATNEKLFF. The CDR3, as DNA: TGCAGCGTTGTTAGGGGGGCAACTAATGAAAAACTGTTTTTT.

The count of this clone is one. The CDR3 protein is CASSQGTSYEQYF. The CDR3 nucleotides read TGTGCCAGCTCACAAGGGACCTCCTACGAGCAGTACTTC. The chain recombines TRBV18 with TRBJ2-7, with D tentatively TRBD1 or TRBD2 (5 bases each). In germline, CDR1 is KGHSH, CDR2 LQKENI. The CDR3 length is 13 residues. V shed 4 bases and J shed 0 bases, with 7 bases lying between them.

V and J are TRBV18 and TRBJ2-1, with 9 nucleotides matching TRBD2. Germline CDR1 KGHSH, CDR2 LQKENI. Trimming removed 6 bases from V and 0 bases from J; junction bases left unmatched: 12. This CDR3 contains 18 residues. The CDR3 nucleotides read TGTGCCAGCTCCCCTGGGGTAGCGGGGGTGAACTCCTACAATGAGCAGTTCTTC. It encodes CASSPGVAGVNSYNEQFF.

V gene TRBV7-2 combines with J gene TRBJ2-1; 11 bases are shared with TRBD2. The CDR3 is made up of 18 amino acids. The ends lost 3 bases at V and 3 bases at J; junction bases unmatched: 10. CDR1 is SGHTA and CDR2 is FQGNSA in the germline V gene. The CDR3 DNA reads TGTGCCAGCAGCTTTGCTAGCGGGGGGCCCCCCTACTACAATGAGCAGTTCTTC. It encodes CASSFASGGPPYYNEQFF.

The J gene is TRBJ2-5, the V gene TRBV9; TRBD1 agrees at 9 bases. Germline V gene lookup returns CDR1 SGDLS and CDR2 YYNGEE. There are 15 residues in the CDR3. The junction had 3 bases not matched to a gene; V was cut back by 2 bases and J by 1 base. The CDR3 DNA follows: TGTGCCAGCAGCGTGGAGGGACAGGGCCAAGAGACCCAGTACTTC. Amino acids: CASSVEGQGQETQYF. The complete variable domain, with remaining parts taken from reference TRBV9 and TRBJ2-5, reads DSGVTQTPKHLITATGQRVTLRCSPRSGDLSVYWYQQSLDQGLQFLIQYYNGEERAKGNILERFSAQQFPDLHSELNLSSLELGDSALYFCASSVEGQGQETQYFGPGTRLLVL.